This T cell receptor beta chain was sequenced in a study of T cell responses to AZD1222 COVID-19 vaccine. Trimming removed 4 bases at V and 0 bases at J, with 10 bases between. Per germline, CDR1 MNHEY and CDR2 SMNVEV (reference sequence). The CDR3 length is 14 residues. Whole-study results and caveats: Donor demographics were predominantly white British with a female majority; clonal diversity may be underestimated. Of spike-specific TCRs, nearly half reportedly target regions left unmutated in variants. Only a handful of individuals given AZD1222 were seropositive at baseline.

Notes on this clone: The target antigen is unknown.

The table came from immunoSEQ multiplex PCR; TCRdb's copy has only in-frame clones and leaves some out. This table has around 110,000 clones, roughly 92% appearing once. The receptor was isolated from an adult who received the AZD1222 COVID-19 vaccine. The chain combines TRBV27 with TRBJ2-7; D unclear. The sample was peripheral blood, taken 28 days after the second AZD1222 dose. CDR3 sequence (DNA): TGTGCCAGCAGTTCGGCGAGTTACTCCTACGAGCAGTACTTC. Translated: CASSSASYSYEQYF.